This record covers a single T cell receptor beta chain. One end of the junction is discordant with germline, which a read error may explain. TCR beta CDR3 regions were amplified from RNA transcripts. Researchers ran a first-round RT-PCR on the TCR CDR3 using the HTBI primer set. TCRdb reanalysed the multiplex PCR reads using MiXCR and keeps one entry per CDR3 protein. In the table there are under 350,000 distinct CDR3 sequences, over 15% of which are singletons. This record belongs to a study of T cells in Graves' hyperthyroidism and ophthalmopathy. CDR1 and CDR2 from the germline V gene are SGHRS and YFSETQ. The CDR3 consists of 17 residues.

This chain uses TRBV5-1 with TRBJ2-4, with 12 bases that match TRBD1. The clonotype originates from a woman aged 60-75 years with Graves' ophthalmopathy. The sample comprised blood. The CDR3 coding sequence is TGTGCCAGAAGCGTAGGTTCCGGGACAGGGGGCCGAAACATTCAGTACTTC. This gives the protein CARSVGSGTGGRNIQYF. The entire variable domain, with the rest obtained from reference TRBV5-1 and TRBJ2-4, is as follows: KAGVTQTPRYLIKTRGQQVTLSCSPISGHRSVSWYQQTPGQGLQFLFEYFSETQRNKGNFPGRFSGRQFSNSRSEMNVSTLELGDSALYLCARSVGSGTGGRNIQYFGAGTRLSVL.